This T cell receptor beta chain is drawn from a study of Graves' ophthalmopathy and Graves' hyperthyroidism. Moderately to severely active ophthalmopathy under 3 months, CAS at least 3, NOSPECS at least 4. This clonotype came up a few times. Antigen unknown. CDR1 is SEHNR and CDR2 is FQNEAQ in the germline V gene (reference sequence). Unmatched junction bases numbered 6, after V lost 0 bases and J lost 2 bases. This CDR3 has 16 residues. Study outcomes and limitations: The blood repertoire also included most expanded thyroid clonotypes above 0.001 frequency. It was with approximately 70% sensitivity and 72.22% specificity that the model predicted ophthalmopathy progression.

The TCR beta CDR3 regions underwent amplification from RNA transcripts. In the first round, RT-PCR was carried out with HTBI primers, and a multiplex PCR formed the second round. TCRdb re-called the multiplex PCR reads through MiXCR, storing one row per CDR3 protein. Counted here are about 740,000 distinct CDR3 sequences, approximately 40% occurring once; the ten biggest clones make up around 40%. The gene calls are TRBV7-9 and TRBJ1-1, with 7 positions matching TRBD1. The sequence derives from an adult man with Graves' ophthalmopathy. Sequencing input: peripheral blood. The CDR3 coding sequence is TGTGCCAGCAGCTTAGCGGTGGGGACAGCTAACACTGAAGCTTTCTTT. It specifies CASSLAVGTANTEAFF.